Each of the 18 T cell receptor beta chains below was sequenced from the same sample in a study of cytomegalovirus exposure and HLA in healthy donors. Generated by immunoSEQ multiplex PCR, the TCRdb table keeps only in-frame clones and is missing some. The sample yields 150,000 to 200,000 clones, 85% seen once. Sequenced material: PBMCs. The receptor set was obtained from a man aged 25-40 years in good health and CMV-seropositive.

The rearrangement links TRBV18 to TRBJ2-3; D may be TRBD2 (5 bases). Germline lookup yields CDR1 KGHSH and CDR2 LQKENI. Trimming removed 0 bases from V and 3 bases from J, with 10 bases in between. This CDR3 is 15 amino acids long. CDR3 DNA sequence: TGTGCCAGCTCACCACCGGCCACTAGAACAGATACGCAGTATTTT. Its translation: CASSPPATRTDTQYF.

This clone was observed a handful of times. The chain has TRBV5-8 and TRBJ1-3; D is possibly TRBD1 (6 bases). The V end was cut by 4 bases, the J end by 2 bases, with 13 bases between. The CDR3 sequence is 15 residues long. Germline values: CDR1 SGHTS, CDR2 YDEGEE. The CDR3 coding sequence is TGTGCCAGCAGCCGAACGCAGGGGACTGGAAACACCATATATTTT. It codes for CASSRTQGTGNTIYF. Full variable domain (rest looked up from reference TRBV5-8 and TRBJ1-3): EAGVTQSPTHLIKTRGQQATLRCSPISGHTSVYWYQQALGLGLQFLLWYDEGEERNRGNFPPRFSGRQFPNYSSELNVNALELEDSALYLCASSRTQGTGNTIYFGEGSWLTVV.

The chain links TRBV28 to TRBJ1-5, with TRBD1 as a possible D gene (5 bases). With 2 bases removed from V and 3 bases from J, the gap between germline ends came to 8 bases. In germline, CDR1 is MDHEN, CDR2 SYDVKM. This CDR3 is built from 14 residues. The DNA for the CDR3 is TGTGCCAGCAGTTTAAGGGGCGACAATCAGCCCCAGCATTTT. Translating gives CASSLRGDNQPQHF.

V gene TRBV18 combines with J gene TRBJ1-1; possible D gene TRBD1, 5 bases. V was cut by 0 bases and J by 4 bases, with 12 bases left in between. CDR3 length: 15 residues. The germline V gene has CDR1 KGHSH and CDR2 LQKENI. CDR3 coding DNA: TGTGCCAGCTCACCACCGCCAGGGATGGGCACTGAAGCTTTCTTT. It codes for CASSPPPGMGTEAFF.

This sequence joins TRBV7-6 and TRBJ2-5, with D tentatively TRBD2 (6 bases). Germline V gene data show CDR1 as SGHVS and CDR2 as FNYEAQ. The CDR3 sequence is 14 residues long. V gave up 1 base and J gave up 5 bases, with 11 bases separating them. The CDR3 coding sequence is TGTGCCAGCAGCTTAGGGGGAGGATCGGAGACCCAGTACTTC. Protein sequence: CASSLGGGSETQYF. The whole variable domain, remainder taken from reference TRBV7-6 and TRBJ2-5, is GAGVSQSPRYKVTKRGQDVALRCDPISGHVSLYWYRQALGQGPEFLTYFNYEAQQDKSGLPNDRFSAERPEGSISTLTIQRTEQRDSAMYRCASSLGGGSETQYFGPGTRLLVL.

The J gene is TRBJ1-5, the V gene TRBV5-1; 8 nucleotides line up with TRBD1. The CDR3 covers 15 residues. Germline CDR1 reads SGHRS; CDR2 reads YFSETQ. Unmatched junction bases numbered 11, after V lost 3 bases and J lost 9 bases. DNA of the CDR3: TGCGCCAGCAGCTCCTTCCCAGGGGGCGGTGGGCCCCAGCATTTT. Encoded protein: CASSSFPGGGGPQHF.

V is TRBV27 and J is TRBJ1-2; D not resolved. Germline V gene lookup returns CDR1 MNHEY and CDR2 SMNVEV (reference sequence). V lost 0 bases and J 3 bases, leaving 5 bases between the germline ends. CDR3 length: 13 residues. CDR3 in amino acids: CASSLSAYYGYTF. In nucleotides, the CDR3 is TGTGCCAGCAGTTTATCAGCTTACTATGGCTACACCTTC.

This chain connects TRBV4-1 to TRBJ2-7; 7 bases agree with TRBD1. V shed 4 bases and J 3 bases; nucleotides not matched to a gene: 6. Germline V gene data show CDR1 as MGHRA and CDR2 as YSYEKL. The CDR3 has 14 residues. CDR3 sequence (DNA): TGCGCCAGCAGCCTGACAGGGACGAACTACGAGCAGTACTTC. Encoded protein: CASSLTGTNYEQYF.

The gene calls are TRBV5-4 and TRBJ2-7; D is possibly TRBD2 (7 bases). Germline V lookup: CDR1 SGHNT, CDR2 YYREEE (reference sequence). The CDR3 covers 12 residues. V was cut by 4 bases and J by 6 bases, with 11 bases left in between. The CDR3 DNA sequence: TGTGCCAGCAGCATGGGGGGGCTCGAGCAGTACTTC. Amino acid sequence: CASSMGGLEQYF.

The V call is TRBV5-6, the J call TRBJ1-2; no firm D call. Between the trimmed V and J ends, which lost 1 base and 4 bases, there was a span of 20 bases. In germline, CDR1 is SGHDT, CDR2 YYEEEE. CDR3 length: 17 residues. The CDR3 reads CASSLWFNWRAVYGYTF. The CDR3 coding sequence is TGTGCCAGCAGCTTGTGGTTTAACTGGCGGGCGGTCTATGGCTACACCTTC.

In its sample, this clone was seen once. V and J are TRBV7-8 and TRBJ2-3; 8 positions agree with TRBD2. Germline V gene data show CDR1 as SGHVS and CDR2 as FQNEAQ. The ends lost 4 bases at V and 4 bases at J; junction bases unmatched: 10. This CDR3 region has 16 residues. The CDR3 DNA reads TGTGCCAGCAGCTGGTCTTTTATCGGGGGGGCAGATACGCAGTATTTT. It encodes CASSWSFIGGADTQYF. The full variable domain, completed using reference TRBV7-8 and TRBJ2-3, is GAGVSQSPRYKVAKRGQDVALRCDPISGHVSLFWYQQALGQGPEFLTYFQNEAQLDKSGLPSDRFFAERPEGSVSTLKIQRTQQEDSAVYLCASSWSFIGGADTQYFGPGTRLTVL.

The chain is built from TRBV12-5 and TRBJ1-1; TRBD1 might be the D (6 bases). The CDR3 is made up of 15 amino acids. The V end was cut by 6 bases, the J end by 2 bases, with 16 bases between. Germline-derived CDR1 and CDR2 are LGHNT and FRNRAP. CDR3 sequence reads: CASGRGARGNTEAFF. As DNA, the CDR3 is TGTGCTAGTGGCCGTGGCGCCAGGGGAAACACTGAAGCTTTCTTT.

The J gene is TRBJ1-1, the V gene TRBV27, with D possibly TRBD1 on 5 matching bases. This CDR3 is 14 amino acids long. Trimming removed 5 bases from V and 0 bases from J, with 10 bases in between. Germline-derived CDR1 and CDR2 are MNHEY and SMNVEV (reference sequence). The CDR3 DNA is TGTGCCAGCAGTCAGACAGATTTGAACACTGAAGCTTTCTTT. Amino acid sequence: CASSQTDLNTEAFF.

This chain connects TRBV5-4 to TRBJ1-1; D unresolved. Germline CDR1 and CDR2: SGHNT and YYREEE (reference sequence). The CDR3 contains 15 residues. The V end was cut by 3 bases, the J end by 4 bases, with 16 bases between. The CDR3 protein is CASSSGSFRGTEAFF. CDR3 nucleotide sequence: TGTGCCAGCAGCTCCGGGTCTTTCCGTGGCACTGAAGCTTTCTTT.

The chain recombines TRBV21-1 with TRBJ2-5; the table names TRBD1, a call not compared with the DNA. TRBV21-1 is flagged as a pseudogene. This CDR3 comprises 18 residues. CDR3 protein: CASSKARYRRSTRETQYF. The CDR3 region has the DNA TGTGCCAGCAGCAAAGCTCGTTACAGGAGAAGTACAAGGGAGACCCAGTACTTC.

This chain uses TRBV2 with TRBJ2-3; 9 bases fit TRBD1. With V trimmed by 4 bases and J by 6 bases, 8 bases remained unmatched. The CDR3 is 15 residues long. The V gene's germline CDR1 is SNHLY and CDR2 FYNNEI. DNA of the CDR3: TGTGCCAGCAGTGTTGGGGCGGGGACAGGGGATACGCAGTATTTT. This gives the protein CASSVGAGTGDTQYF.

This chain joins TRBV7-2 and TRBJ2-1, with 8 bases matching TRBD2. The germline gives CDR1 SGHTA, CDR2 FQGNSA. The length of the CDR3 is 14 residues. V was pared by 7 bases and J by 10 bases, with 12 bases of the junction left unmatched. CDR3 loop: CASKRAGELREQFF. CDR3 DNA: TGTGCCAGCAAGCGAGCGGGGGAGCTGCGAGAGCAGTTCTTC.

This chain joins TRBV6-1 and TRBJ2-2; a possible D gene is TRBD2 (6 bases). This CDR3 is 15 amino acids long. The germline gives CDR1 MNHNS, CDR2 SASEGT. Trimming pared 4 bases from V and 9 bases from J, leaving 18 bases between. The CDR3 loop is CASSVGRTLVRELFF. DNA of the CDR3: TGTGCCAGCAGTGTTGGGAGGACCTTAGTACGGGAGCTGTTTTTT.